This T cell receptor beta chain was sequenced for a study of cytomegalovirus exposure and HLA in healthy donors. V was pared by 0 bases and J by 10 bases, with 4 bases between. There are 12 residues in the CDR3. The germline CDR1 and CDR2 sequences are PRHDT and FYEKMQ (reference sequence). The assay was immunoSEQ multiplex PCR, and TCRdb's table has in-frame clones only and misses some. The repertoire consists of fewer than 65,000 clones, with about 91% occurring once and the leading ten covering 15%. The clonotype was recovered from a woman between 18 and 29 years old in good health and CMV-seronegative. This sequence joins TRBV13 and TRBJ1-6; D unresolved. The specimen was PBMCs. The CDR3 nucleotides are TGTGCCAGCAGCTTAGGGGGCTCACCCCTCCACTTT. It is translated as CASSLGGSPLHF.